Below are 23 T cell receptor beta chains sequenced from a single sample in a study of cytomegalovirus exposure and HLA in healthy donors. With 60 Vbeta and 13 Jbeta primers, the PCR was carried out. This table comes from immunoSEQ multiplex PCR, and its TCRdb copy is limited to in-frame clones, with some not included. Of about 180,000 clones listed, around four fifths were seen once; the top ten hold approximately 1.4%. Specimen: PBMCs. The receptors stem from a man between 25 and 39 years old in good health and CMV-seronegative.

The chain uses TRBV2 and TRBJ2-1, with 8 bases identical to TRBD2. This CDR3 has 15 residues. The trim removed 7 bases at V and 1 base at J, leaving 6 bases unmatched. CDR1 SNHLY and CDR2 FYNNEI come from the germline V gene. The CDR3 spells CASMGRGGSYNEQFF. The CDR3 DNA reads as TGTGCCAGCATGGGTCGGGGGGGGTCCTACAATGAGCAGTTCTTC.

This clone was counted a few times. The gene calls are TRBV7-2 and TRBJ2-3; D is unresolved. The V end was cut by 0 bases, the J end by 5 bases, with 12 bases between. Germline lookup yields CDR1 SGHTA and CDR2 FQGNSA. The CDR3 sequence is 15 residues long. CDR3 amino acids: CASSLAITPGDTQYF. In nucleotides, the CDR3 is TGTGCCAGCAGCTTAGCGATAACTCCGGGAGATACGCAGTATTTT.

The CDR3, as DNA: TGTGCCAGCAGCCAAGATGAGGTCGGCTACACCTTC. Protein sequence: CASSQDEVGYTF. V usage is TRBV4-2 and J usage is TRBJ1-2; no reliable D call. The CDR3 has 12 residues. Germline loops: CDR1 LGHNA, CDR2 YNFKEQ. V was cut by 0 bases and J by 8 bases, with 7 bases left in between.

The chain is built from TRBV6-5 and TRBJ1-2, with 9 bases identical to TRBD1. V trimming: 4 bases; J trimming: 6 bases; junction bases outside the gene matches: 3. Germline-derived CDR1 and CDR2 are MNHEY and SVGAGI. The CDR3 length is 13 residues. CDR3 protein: CASSLGQGDGYTF. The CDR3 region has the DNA TGTGCCAGCAGTTTGGGACAGGGTGATGGCTACACCTTC.

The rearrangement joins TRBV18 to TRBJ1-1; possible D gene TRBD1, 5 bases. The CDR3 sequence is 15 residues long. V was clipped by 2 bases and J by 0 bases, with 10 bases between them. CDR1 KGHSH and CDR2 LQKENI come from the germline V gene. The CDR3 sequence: CASSPSDSLNTEAFF. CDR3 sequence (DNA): TGTGCCAGCTCACCATCTGACAGTCTGAACACTGAAGCTTTCTTT.

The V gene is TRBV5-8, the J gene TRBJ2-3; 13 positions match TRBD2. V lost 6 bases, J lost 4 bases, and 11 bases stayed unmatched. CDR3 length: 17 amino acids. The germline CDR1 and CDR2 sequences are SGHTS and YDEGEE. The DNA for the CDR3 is TGTGCCAGCACAAGACTAGCGGGAGGTAGGGGGGCAGATACGCAGTATTTT. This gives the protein CASTRLAGGRGADTQYF. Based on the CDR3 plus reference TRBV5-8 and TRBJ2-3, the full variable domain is EAGVTQSPTHLIKTRGQQATLRCSPISGHTSVYWYQQALGLGLQFLLWYDEGEERNRGNFPPRFSGRQFPNYSSELNVNALELEDSALYLCASTRLAGGRGADTQYFGPGTRLTVL.

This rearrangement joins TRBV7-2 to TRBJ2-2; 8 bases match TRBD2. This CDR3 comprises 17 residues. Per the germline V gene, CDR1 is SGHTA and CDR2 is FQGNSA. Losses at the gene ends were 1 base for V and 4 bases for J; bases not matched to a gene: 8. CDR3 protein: CASSLGGGGWSTGELFF. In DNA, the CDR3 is TGTGCCAGCAGCTTAGGTGGCGGGGGGTGGAGCACCGGGGAGCTGTTTTTT.

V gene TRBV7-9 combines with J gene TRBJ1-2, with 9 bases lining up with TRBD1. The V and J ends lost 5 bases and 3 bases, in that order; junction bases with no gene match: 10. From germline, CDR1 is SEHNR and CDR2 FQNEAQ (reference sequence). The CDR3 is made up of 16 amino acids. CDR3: CASSPRTTGGDYGYTF. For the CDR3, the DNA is TGTGCCAGCAGCCCCCGAACGACAGGGGGGGACTATGGCTACACCTTC.

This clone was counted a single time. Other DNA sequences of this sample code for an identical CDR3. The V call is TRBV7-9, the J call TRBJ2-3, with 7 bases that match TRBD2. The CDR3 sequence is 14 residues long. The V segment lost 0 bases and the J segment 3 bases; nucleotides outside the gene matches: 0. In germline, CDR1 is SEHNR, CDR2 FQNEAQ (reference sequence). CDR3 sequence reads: CASSLASGTDTQYF. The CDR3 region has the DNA TGTGCCAGCAGCTTAGCTAGCGGGACAGATACGCAGTATTTT.

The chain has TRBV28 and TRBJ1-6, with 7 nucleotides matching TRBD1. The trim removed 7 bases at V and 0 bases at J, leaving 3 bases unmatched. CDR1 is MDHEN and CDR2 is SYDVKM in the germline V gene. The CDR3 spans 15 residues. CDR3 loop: CASTGDSSYNSPLHF. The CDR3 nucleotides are TGTGCCAGCACTGGGGACAGCTCCTATAATTCACCCCTCCACTTT.

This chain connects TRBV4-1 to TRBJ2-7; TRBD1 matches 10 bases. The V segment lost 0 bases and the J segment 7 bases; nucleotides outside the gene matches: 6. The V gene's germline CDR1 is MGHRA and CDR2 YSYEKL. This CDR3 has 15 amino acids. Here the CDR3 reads CASSQEGQGYGEQYF. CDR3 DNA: TGCGCCAGCAGCCAAGAGGGACAGGGGTACGGGGAGCAGTACTTC.

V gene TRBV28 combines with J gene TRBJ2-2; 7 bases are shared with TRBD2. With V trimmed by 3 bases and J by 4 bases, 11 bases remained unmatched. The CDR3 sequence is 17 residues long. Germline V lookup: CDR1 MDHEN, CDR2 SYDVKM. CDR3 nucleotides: TGTGCCAGCAGTTTCGAGACTAGCCGGAGCTCCACCGGGGAGCTGTTTTTT. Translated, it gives CASSFETSRSSTGELFF.

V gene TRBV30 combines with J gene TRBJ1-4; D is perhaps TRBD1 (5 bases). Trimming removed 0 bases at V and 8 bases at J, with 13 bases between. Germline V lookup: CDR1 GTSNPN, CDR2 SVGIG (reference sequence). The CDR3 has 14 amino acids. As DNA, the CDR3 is TGTGCCTGGAGTGTACCAGAGGCAGGGGAAAAACTGTTTTTT. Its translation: CAWSVPEAGEKLFF.

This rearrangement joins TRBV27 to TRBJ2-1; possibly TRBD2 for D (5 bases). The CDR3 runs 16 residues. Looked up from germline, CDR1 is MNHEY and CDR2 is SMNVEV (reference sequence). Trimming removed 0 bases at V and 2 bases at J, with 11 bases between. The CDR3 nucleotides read TGTGCCAGCAGTTTATCGGCGGAGGTTACCTACAATGAGCAGTTCTTC. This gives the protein CASSLSAEVTYNEQFF.

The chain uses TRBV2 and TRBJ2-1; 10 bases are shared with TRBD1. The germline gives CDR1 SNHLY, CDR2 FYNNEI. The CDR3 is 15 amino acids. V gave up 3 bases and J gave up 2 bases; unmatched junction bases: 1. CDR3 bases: TGTGCCAGCAGTGAGGACAGGGGGGCCTACAATGAGCAGTTCTTC. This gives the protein CASSEDRGAYNEQFF.

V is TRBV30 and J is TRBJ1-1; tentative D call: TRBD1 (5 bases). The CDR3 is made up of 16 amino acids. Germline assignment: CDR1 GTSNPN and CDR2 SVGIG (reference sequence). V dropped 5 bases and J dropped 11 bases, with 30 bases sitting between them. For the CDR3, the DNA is TGTGCCTGGGAAACGGGGGGAAGAGAAGGGGCCTTTGGGGCTTTCTTT. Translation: CAWETGGREGAFGAFF.

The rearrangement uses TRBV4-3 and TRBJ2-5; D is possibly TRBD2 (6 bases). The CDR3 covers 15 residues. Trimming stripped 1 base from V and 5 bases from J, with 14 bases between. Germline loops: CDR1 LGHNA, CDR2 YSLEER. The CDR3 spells CASSQGTIGAETQYF. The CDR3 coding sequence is TGCGCCAGCAGCCAAGGGACTATTGGAGCGGAGACCCAGTACTTC.

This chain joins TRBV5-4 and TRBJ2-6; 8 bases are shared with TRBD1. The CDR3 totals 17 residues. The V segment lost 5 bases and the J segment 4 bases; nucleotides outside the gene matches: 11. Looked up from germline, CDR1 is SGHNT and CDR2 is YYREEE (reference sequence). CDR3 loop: CASRSGQVRSGANVLTF. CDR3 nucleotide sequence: TGTGCCAGCAGATCGGGACAGGTGAGGTCCGGGGCCAACGTCCTGACTTTC.

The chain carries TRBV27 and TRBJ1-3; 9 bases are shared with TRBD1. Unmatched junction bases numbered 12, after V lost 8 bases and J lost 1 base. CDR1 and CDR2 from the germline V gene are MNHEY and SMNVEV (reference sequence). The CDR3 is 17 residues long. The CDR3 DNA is TGTGCCAGCGCTTCGTCCGGGACAGGGTTTTCTGGAAACACCATATATTTT. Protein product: CASASSGTGFSGNTIYF.

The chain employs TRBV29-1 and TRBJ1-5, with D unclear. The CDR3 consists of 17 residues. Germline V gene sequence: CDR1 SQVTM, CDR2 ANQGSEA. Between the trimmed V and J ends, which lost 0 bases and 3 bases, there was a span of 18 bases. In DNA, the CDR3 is TGCAGCGTTGAAGATCAAGTCCAGGCCAGATACAATCAGCCCCAGCATTTT. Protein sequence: CSVEDQVQARYNQPQHF.

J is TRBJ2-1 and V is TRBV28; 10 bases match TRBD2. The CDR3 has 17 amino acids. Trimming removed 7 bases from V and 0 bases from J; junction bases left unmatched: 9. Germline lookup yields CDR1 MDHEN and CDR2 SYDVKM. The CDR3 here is CASTGLAGDYSYNEQFF. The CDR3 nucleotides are TGTGCCAGCACAGGGCTAGCGGGAGATTACTCCTACAATGAGCAGTTCTTC.

The DNA for the CDR3 is TGCGCCAGCAGCCAAGTGGCCATTAACACCGGGGAGCTGTTTTTT. Amino acid sequence: CASSQVAINTGELFF. J is TRBJ2-2 and V is TRBV4-1; D uncertain. V lost 1 base and J 2 bases, leaving 8 bases between the germline ends. CDR3 length equals 15 residues. Germline V CDR1 and CDR2: MGHRA, YSYEKL.

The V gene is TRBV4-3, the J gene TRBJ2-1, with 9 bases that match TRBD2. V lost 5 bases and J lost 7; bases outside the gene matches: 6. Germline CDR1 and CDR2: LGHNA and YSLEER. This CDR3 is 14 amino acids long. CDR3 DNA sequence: TGCGCCAGCAGCTTGCGCGGGAGGGGGAATGAGCAGTTCTTC. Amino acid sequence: CASSLRGRGNEQFF.